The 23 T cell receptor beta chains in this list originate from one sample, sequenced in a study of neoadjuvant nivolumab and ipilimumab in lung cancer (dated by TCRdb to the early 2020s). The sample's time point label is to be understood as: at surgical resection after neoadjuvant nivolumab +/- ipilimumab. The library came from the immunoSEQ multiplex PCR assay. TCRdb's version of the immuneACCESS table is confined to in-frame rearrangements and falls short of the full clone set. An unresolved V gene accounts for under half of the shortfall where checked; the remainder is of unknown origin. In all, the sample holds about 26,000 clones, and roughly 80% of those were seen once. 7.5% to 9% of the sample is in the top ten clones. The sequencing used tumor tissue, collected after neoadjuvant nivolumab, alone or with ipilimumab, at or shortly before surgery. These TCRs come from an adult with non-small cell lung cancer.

The CDR3 loop reads CASSLAGGSYEQYF. CDR3 sequence (DNA): TGTGCCAGCAGCTTAGCGGGAGGCTCCTACGAGCAGTACTTC. This chain links TRBV11-1 with TRBJ2-7; D perhaps matches TRBD2 (6 bases). The germline CDR1 and CDR2 sequences are SGHAT and FQDESV (reference sequence). Trimming shortened V by 0 bases and J by 0 bases, and 6 bases separated the two germline ends. CDR3 length: 14 amino acids.

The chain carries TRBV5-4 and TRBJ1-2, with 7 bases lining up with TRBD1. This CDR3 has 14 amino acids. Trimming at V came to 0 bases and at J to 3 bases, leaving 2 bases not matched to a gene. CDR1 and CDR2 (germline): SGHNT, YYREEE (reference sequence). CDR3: CASSLEGAHYGYTF. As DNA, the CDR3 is TGTGCCAGCAGCTTGGAGGGGGCCCACTATGGCTACACCTTC.

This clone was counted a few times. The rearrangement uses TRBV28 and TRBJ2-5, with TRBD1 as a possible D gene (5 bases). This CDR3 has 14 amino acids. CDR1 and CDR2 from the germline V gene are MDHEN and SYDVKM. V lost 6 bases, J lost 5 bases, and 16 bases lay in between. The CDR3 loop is CASRLAGYTETQYF. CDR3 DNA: TGTGCCAGCAGGTTGGCAGGGTATACGGAGACCCAGTACTTC.

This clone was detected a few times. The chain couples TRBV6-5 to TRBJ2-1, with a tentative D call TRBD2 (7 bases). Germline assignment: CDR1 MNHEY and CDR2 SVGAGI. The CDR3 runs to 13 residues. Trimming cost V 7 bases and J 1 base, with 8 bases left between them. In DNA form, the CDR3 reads TGTGCCAGCAAGGGGGGGTCCTACAATGAGCAGTTCTTC. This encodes CASKGGSYNEQFF.

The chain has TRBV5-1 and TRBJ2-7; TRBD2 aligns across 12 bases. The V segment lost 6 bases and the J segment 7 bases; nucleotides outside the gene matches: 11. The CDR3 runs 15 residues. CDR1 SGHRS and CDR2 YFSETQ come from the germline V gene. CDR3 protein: CASKLESSGRGEQYF. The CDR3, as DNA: TGCGCCAGCAAGCTTGAATCTAGCGGGAGGGGAGAGCAGTACTTC. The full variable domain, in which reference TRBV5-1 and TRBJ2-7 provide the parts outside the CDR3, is KAGVTQTPRYLIKTRGQQVTLSCSPISGHRSVSWYQQTPGQGLQFLFEYFSETQRNKGNFPGRFSGRQFSNSRSEMNVSTLELGDSALYLCASKLESSGRGEQYFGPGTRLTVT.

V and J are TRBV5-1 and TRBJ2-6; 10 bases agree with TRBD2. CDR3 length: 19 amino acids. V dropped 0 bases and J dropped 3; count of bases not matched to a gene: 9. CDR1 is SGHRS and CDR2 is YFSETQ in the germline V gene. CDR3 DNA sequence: TGCGCCAGCAGCTTGGTTCCGGCTAGCGGGAGTTATGGGGCCAACGTCCTGACTTTC. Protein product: CASSLVPASGSYGANVLTF.

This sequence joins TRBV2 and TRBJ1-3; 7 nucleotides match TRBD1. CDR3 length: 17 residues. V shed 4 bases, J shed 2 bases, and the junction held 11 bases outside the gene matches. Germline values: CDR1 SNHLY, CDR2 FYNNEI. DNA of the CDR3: TGTGCCAGCAGTGCGACCGGTACCGGGACAGCTGGAAACACCATATATTTT. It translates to CASSATGTGTAGNTIYF.

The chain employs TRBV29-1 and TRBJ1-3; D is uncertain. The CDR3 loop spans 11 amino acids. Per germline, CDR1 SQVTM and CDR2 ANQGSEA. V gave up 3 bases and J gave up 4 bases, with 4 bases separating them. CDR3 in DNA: TGCAGCGTTGAGCGGGGAAACACCATATATTTT. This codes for CSVERGNTIYF.

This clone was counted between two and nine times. CDR3 nucleotide sequence: TGCGCCAGCAGCCAAGATCGGGCAGGGCTAAGGAGCGAGCAGTACTTC. Amino acid sequence: CASSQDRAGLRSEQYF. This chain uses TRBV4-1 with TRBJ2-7; TRBD1 is a possible D gene (5 bases). Germline V gene data show CDR1 as MGHRA and CDR2 as YSYEKL. The CDR3 totals 16 residues. Trimming cost V 0 bases and J 6 bases, with 18 bases left between them.

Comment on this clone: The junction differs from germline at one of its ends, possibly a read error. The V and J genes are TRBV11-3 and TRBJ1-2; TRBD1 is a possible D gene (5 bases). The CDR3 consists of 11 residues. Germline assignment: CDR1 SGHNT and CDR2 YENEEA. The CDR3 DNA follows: TGTGCCAGCAGCTCCGACAGACCGGTCGCCTTC. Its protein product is CASSSDRPVAF.

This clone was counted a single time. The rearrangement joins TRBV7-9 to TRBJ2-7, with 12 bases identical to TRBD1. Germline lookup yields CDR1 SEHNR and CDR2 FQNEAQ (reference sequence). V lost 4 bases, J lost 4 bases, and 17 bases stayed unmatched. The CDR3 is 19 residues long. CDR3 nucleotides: TGTGCCAGCAGCTCCGCCACCGGGACAGGGGGCGCGGTACGGTACGAGCAGTACTTC. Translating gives CASSSATGTGGAVRYEQYF.

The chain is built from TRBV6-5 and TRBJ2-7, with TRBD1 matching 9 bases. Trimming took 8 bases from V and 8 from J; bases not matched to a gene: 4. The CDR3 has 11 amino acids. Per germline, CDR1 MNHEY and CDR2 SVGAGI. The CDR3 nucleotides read TGTGCCAGCGGGGACAGGGTGAAGCAGTACTTC. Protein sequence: CASGDRVKQYF.

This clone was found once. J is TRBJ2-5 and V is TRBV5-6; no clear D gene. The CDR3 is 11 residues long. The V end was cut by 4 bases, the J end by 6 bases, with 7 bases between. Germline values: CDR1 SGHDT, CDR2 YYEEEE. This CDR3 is CASSAEQTQYF. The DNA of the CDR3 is TGTGCCAGCAGCGCGGAGCAGACCCAGTACTTC. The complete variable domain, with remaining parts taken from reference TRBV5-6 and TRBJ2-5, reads DAGVTQSPTHLIKTRGQQVTLRCSPKSGHDTVSWYQQALGQGPQFIFQYYEEEERQRGNFPDRFSGHQFPNYSSELNVNALLLGDSALYLCASSAEQTQYFGPGTRLLVL.

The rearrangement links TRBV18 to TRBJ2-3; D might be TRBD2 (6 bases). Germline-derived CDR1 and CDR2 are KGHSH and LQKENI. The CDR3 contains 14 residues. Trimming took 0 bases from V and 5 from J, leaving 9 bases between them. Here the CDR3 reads CASSPPGDLDTQYF. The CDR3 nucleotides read TGTGCCAGCTCACCACCGGGGGACTTAGATACGCAGTATTTT. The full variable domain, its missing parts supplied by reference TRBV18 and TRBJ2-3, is NAGVMQNPRHLVRRRGQEARLRCSPMKGHSHVYWYRQLPEEGLKFMVYLQKENIIDESGMPKERFSAEFPKEGPSILRIQQVVRGDSAAYFCASSPPGDLDTQYFGPGTRLTVL.

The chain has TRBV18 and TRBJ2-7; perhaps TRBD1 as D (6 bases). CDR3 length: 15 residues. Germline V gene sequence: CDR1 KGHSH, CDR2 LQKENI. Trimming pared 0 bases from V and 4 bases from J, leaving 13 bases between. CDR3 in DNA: TGTGCCAGCTCACCACCACAGGGAGTATGGTACGAGCAGTACTTC. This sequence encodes CASSPPQGVWYEQYF.

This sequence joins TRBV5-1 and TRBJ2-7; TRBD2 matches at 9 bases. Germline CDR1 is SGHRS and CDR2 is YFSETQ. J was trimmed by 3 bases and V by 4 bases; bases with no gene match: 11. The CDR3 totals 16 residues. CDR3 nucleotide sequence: TGCGCCAGCAGCCTGGCCCCTAGCGGGGCTTACTACGAGCAGTACTTC. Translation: CASSLAPSGAYYEQYF.

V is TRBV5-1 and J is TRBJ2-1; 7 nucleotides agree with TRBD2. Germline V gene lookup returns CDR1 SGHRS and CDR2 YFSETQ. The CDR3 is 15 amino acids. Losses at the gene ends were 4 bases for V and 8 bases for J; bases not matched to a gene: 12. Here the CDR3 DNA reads TGCGCCAGCAGCAAGGCAACGGGCGGGAGCTATGAGCAGTTCTTC. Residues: CASSKATGGSYEQFF.

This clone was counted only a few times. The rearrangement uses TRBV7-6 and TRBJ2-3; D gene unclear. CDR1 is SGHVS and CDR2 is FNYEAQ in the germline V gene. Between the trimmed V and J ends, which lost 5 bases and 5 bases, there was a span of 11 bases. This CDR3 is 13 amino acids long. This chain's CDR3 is CASSPASGDTQYF. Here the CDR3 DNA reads TGTGCCAGCAGCCCGGCCTCCGGAGATACGCAGTATTTT.

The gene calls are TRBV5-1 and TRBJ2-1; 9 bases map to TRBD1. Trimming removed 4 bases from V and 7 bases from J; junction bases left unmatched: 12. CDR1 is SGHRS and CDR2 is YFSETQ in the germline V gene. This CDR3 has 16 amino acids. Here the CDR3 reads CASSPTKDRGKNEQFF. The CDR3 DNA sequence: TGCGCCAGCAGCCCTACGAAGGACAGGGGCAAGAATGAGCAGTTCTTC.

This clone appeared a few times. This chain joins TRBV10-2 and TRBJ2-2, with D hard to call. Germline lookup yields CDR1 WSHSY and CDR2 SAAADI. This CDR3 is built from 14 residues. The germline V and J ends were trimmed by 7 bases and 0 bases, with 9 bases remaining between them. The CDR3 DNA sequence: TGCGCCAGCACCGAGACATCGAACACCGGGGAGCTGTTTTTT. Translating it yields CASTETSNTGELFF.

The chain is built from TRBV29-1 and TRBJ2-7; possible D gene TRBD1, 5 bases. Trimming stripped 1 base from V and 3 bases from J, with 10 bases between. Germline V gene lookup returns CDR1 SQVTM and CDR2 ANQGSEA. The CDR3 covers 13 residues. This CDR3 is CSVEVDTDYEQYF. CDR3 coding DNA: TGCAGCGTTGAAGTGGACACCGACTACGAGCAGTACTTC.

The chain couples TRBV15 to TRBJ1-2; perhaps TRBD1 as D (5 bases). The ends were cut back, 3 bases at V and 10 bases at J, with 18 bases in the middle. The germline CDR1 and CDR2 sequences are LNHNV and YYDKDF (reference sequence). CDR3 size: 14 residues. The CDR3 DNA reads TGTGCCACCAGCAGCATTTACCCCTCCGGGACCTACACCTTC. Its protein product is CATSSIYPSGTYTF.

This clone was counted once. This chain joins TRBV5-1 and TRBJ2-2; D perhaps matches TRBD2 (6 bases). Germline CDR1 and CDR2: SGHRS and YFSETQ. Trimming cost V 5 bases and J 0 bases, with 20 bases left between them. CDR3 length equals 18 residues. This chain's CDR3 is CASSFGSSVLTNTGELFF. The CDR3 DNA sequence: TGCGCCAGCAGTTTTGGGTCTAGCGTGCTAACGAACACCGGGGAGCTGTTTTTT.